The subject of this entry is one T cell receptor beta chain. Its specificity is unknown. At one of its ends the junction is not consistent with the germline gene, which may arise from a read error. The data originate from a study of T cells in Graves' hyperthyroidism and ophthalmopathy. Whole-study results and caveats: Ophthalmopathy was distinguished from stable hyperthyroidism by 13 V-J signatures. Blood also carried most thyroid clonotypes expanded above 0.001.

TCR beta CDR3 sequences were amplified from RNA transcripts. A first-round RT-PCR of the TCR CDR3 used the HTBI primer set. A single record per CDR3 protein comes from TCRdb applying MiXCR to the multiplex PCR reads. This sample has about 570,000 distinct CDR3 sequences, with around 42% found just once. Researchers barred patients who had uncontrolled infection, other autoimmune disease, pregnancy or lactation. Diagnoses used clinical symptoms, serum thyroxine and TRAb, thyroid ultrasound and orbital computed tomography. This CDR3 is 12 amino acids long. Germline CDR1 SSHAT, CDR2 FNYEAQ (reference sequence).

The chain uses TRBV7-7 and TRBJ1-3, with D uncertain. This sequence was found in an adult woman with Graves' disease, either hyperthyroidism or ophthalmopathy (not recorded which). Sequencing was carried out using peripheral blood or thyroid tissue (not recorded which). CDR3 sequence (DNA): TGTGCTAGCAGCTTAGAGACGGGCACCATATATTTT. Translating gives CASSLETGTIYF.